The entry below gives a single T cell receptor beta chain sequence along with its context. The antigen remains undetermined. The CDR3 has 16 residues. The V end was cut by 1 base, the J end by 0 bases, with 7 bases between. Germline-derived CDR1 and CDR2 are SEHNR and FQNEAQ (reference sequence). All patients relapsed after autologous stem cell transplantation, and brentuximab vedotin exposure varied. Sequenced by immunoSEQ multiplex PCR; TCRdb stores in-frame clones only, minus some. Among some 95,000 clones listed, roughly 89% were seen once. The data are from a study of PD-1 blockade in classical Hodgkin lymphoma. Findings of the study overall: Newly diagnosed patients reportedly had lower baseline TCR diversity than healthy donors.

The chain joins TRBV7-9 to TRBJ1-6; D not certain. The source material was peripheral blood mononuclear cells (PBMCs), sampled before the second cycle of nivolumab. This clonotype was sampled from a human donor with classical Hodgkin lymphoma. This chain's CDR3 is CASSLGAFSYNSPLHF. The CDR3 coding sequence is TGTGCCAGCAGCTTAGGGGCCTTCTCCTATAATTCACCCCTCCACTTT.